This T cell receptor (beta chain) was found in a study of T cells in localized non-small cell lung cancer. The study, taken as a whole, reports: In adjacent lung, a median roughly 60 of the top 100 tumor clones were found. Uninvolved adjacent lung had higher T cell clonality than tumor and all other tissues.

Of note for this clone: No antigen is known for it.

Per the germline V gene, CDR1 is SEHNR and CDR2 is FQNEAQ (reference sequence). The CDR3 length is 16 residues. The V end was cut by 1 base, the J end by 5 bases, with 16 bases between. Clones were read by immunoSEQ multiplex PCR, and TCRdb kept only the in-frame ones, dropping some. Of tens of thousands of clones listed, about 88% are singletons. The chain couples TRBV7-9 to TRBJ2-3, with D maybe TRBD2 (5 bases). This sample comprised peripheral blood, obtained before any cancer treatment. The origin of this receptor is a woman aged 18-49 years with stage III lung adenocarcinoma. The chain's CDR3 is CASSLGGFPLEDTQYF. CDR3 DNA sequence: TGTGCCAGCAGCTTAGGCGGGTTCCCCCTCGAAGATACGCAGTATTTT.